These 24 T cell receptor beta chains were sequenced from one sample in a study of T cell repertoires in cytomegalovirus infection. TCRdb analysed the reads with MiXCR anew, one entry per CDR3 protein. This sample has around 490,000 distinct CDR3 sequences; around 27% occur once, and the top ten carry roughly an eighth. Sequenced sample: PBMCs. These receptors originate from a human donor in good health (CMV status not recorded). Some clones in this sample may be carry-over from other donors' samples.

This chain connects TRBV2 to TRBJ1-2; possible D gene TRBD1, 5 bases. V gave up 6 bases and J gave up 8 bases, with 10 bases separating them. CDR1 is SNHLY and CDR2 is FYNNEI in the germline V gene. The CDR3 runs 11 residues. The CDR3, as DNA: TGTGCCAGCAGCTCTTGGGGGGGCTACACCTTC. It encodes CASSSWGGYTF.

This chain uses TRBV6-6 with TRBJ2-3; 7 nucleotides agree with TRBD1. Losses at the gene ends were 7 bases for V and 0 bases for J; bases not matched to a gene: 4. CDR3 length: 14 amino acids. Germline V gene data show CDR1 as MNHNY and CDR2 as SVGAGI (reference sequence). The CDR3 is CASKQGRSTDTQYF. As DNA, the CDR3 is TGTGCCAGCAAACAGGGGCGGAGCACAGATACGCAGTATTTT.

The V gene is TRBV19, the J gene TRBJ2-4; either TRBD1 or TRBD2 may fit D (5 bases each). V was trimmed by 8 bases and J by 0 bases, leaving 8 bases between them. CDR1 is LNHDA and CDR2 is SQIVND in the germline V gene (reference sequence). The CDR3 is 13 residues long. This CDR3 is CASEGIAKNIQYF. CDR3 in DNA: TGTGCCAGTGAGGGGATAGCCAAAAACATTCAGTACTTC. The complete variable domain, with remaining parts taken from reference TRBV19 and TRBJ2-4, reads DGGITQSPKYLFRKEGQNVTLSCEQNLNHDAMYWYRQDPGQGLRLIYYSQIVNDFQKGDIAEGYSVSREKKESFPLTVTSAQKNPTAFYLCASEGIAKNIQYFGAGTRLSVL.

This clonotype was detected only a few times. V and J are TRBV4-3 and TRBJ2-7; D not resolved. CDR3 length equals 13 residues. V was shortened by 0 bases and J by 3 bases, with 6 bases between the two germline ends. Germline V CDR1 and CDR2: LGHNA, YSLEER. In nucleotides, the CDR3 is TGCGCCAGCAGCCAAGAACTACTCTACGAGCAGTACTTC. It is translated as CASSQELLYEQYF.

In its sample, this clonotype was seen a few times. V usage is TRBV6-5 and J usage is TRBJ1-2; D is unresolved. In germline, CDR1 is MNHEY, CDR2 SVGAGI. Trimming took 2 bases from V and 3 from J, leaving 13 bases between them. This CDR3 is built from 15 residues. The CDR3 reads CASSYVNGGDYGYTF. For the CDR3, the DNA is TGTGCCAGCAGTTACGTTAATGGTGGTGACTATGGCTACACCTTC.

This clonotype has just a few counts. The rearrangement links TRBV5-6 to TRBJ1-1, with D possibly TRBD1 on 5 matching bases. Germline V gives CDR1 SGHDT, CDR2 YYEEEE. The CDR3 has 13 amino acids. V was cut by 5 bases and J by 3 bases, with 11 bases left in between. CDR3 sequence (DNA): TGTGCCAGCAGTCGGGGCAGGGACACTGAAGCTTTCTTT. It is translated as CASSRGRDTEAFF.

This rearrangement joins TRBV10-3 to TRBJ2-7, with D unresolved. Germline V gene lookup returns CDR1 ENHRY and CDR2 SYGVKD. The V and J ends lost 8 bases and 4 bases respectively, with 15 bases between them. The CDR3 extends over 13 amino acids. The CDR3, as DNA: TGTGCCATCGGACCGGAGTACCAGTACGAGCAGTACTTC. It yields the protein CAIGPEYQYEQYF.

This clonotype turned up a few times. V gene TRBV6-5 combines with J gene TRBJ2-3, with D hard to call. Trimming removed 8 bases from V and 0 bases from J, with 15 bases in between. This CDR3 contains 15 residues. Germline CDR1 reads MNHEY; CDR2 reads SVGAGI. This CDR3 is CASGQLPRSTDTQYF. CDR3 bases: TGTGCCAGCGGCCAATTGCCGAGGAGCACAGATACGCAGTATTTT.

The J gene is TRBJ2-7, the V gene TRBV20-1; 15 positions match TRBD2. The CDR3 has 12 residues. Germline values: CDR1 DFQATT, CDR2 SNEGSKA (reference sequence). Trimming removed 5 bases from V and 9 bases from J; junction bases left unmatched: 2. The CDR3 region is CSAGLAGGRQYF. In DNA, the CDR3 is TGCAGTGCTGGACTAGCGGGAGGGAGGCAGTACTTC.

The J gene is TRBJ1-1, the V gene TRBV7-9; no clear D. V lost 8 bases and J 1 base, leaving 17 bases between the germline ends. From germline, CDR1 is SEHNR and CDR2 FQNEAQ (reference sequence). The CDR3 is 15 residues long. The CDR3 DNA sequence: TGTGCCAGCTGGAGTAAAGGAGAGAAGAACACTGAAGCTTTCTTT. Its translation: CASWSKGEKNTEAFF.

This clonotype was detected a few times. The chain uses TRBV3-1 and TRBJ1-5; D is uncertain. V lost 0 bases, J lost 2 bases, and 14 bases lay in between. Germline CDR1 LGHDT, CDR2 YNNKEL (reference sequence). The CDR3 covers 17 residues. In DNA form, the CDR3 reads TGTGCCAGCAGCCAAGAGCTTGGTGGACCGGGCAATCAGCCCCAGCATTTT. Its translation: CASSQELGGPGNQPQHF.

Only a few counts were recorded for this clonotype. V gene TRBV4-2 combines with J gene TRBJ2-5, with TRBD2 matching over 9 bases. The germline V gene has CDR1 LGHNA and CDR2 YNFKEQ. With V trimmed by 0 bases and J by 1 base, 12 bases remained unmatched. The CDR3 runs to 19 residues. Here the CDR3 reads CASSQDLRASGDPQETQYF. The CDR3 nucleotides are TGTGCCAGCAGCCAAGATCTTCGGGCTAGCGGGGACCCCCAAGAGACCCAGTACTTC.

This clonotype was found once. The rearrangement links TRBV29-1 to TRBJ1-2, with D hard to call. Germline loops: CDR1 SQVTM, CDR2 ANQGSEA. Between the trimmed V and J ends, which lost 3 bases and 4 bases, there was a span of 18 bases. The CDR3 totals 15 residues. CDR3 nucleotide sequence: TGCAGCGTTGATTTCAGTGGGGATAGGGCCTATGGCTACACCTTC. Encoded protein: CSVDFSGDRAYGYTF.

This clonotype has more than one count but fewer than ten. The rearrangement joins TRBV12-3 or TRBV12-4 to TRBJ1-5; D ambiguous. Trimming stripped 3 bases from V and 2 bases from J, with 14 bases between. The CDR3 covers 16 residues. CDR3 sequence reads: CASSFLAGRGNQPQHF. The DNA for the CDR3 is TGTGCCAGCAGTTTTTTAGCCGGGCGTGGCAATCAGCCCCAGCATTTT.

The rearrangement links TRBV20-1 to TRBJ1-5; tentative D call: TRBD1 (6 bases). V gave up 6 bases and J gave up 0 bases, with 24 bases separating them. The CDR3 spans 18 residues. Germline-derived CDR1 and CDR2 are DFQATT and SNEGSKA (reference sequence). CDR3 amino acids: CSARNSDRGQDSNQPQHF. CDR3 nucleotide sequence: TGCAGTGCCCGAAACTCGGACAGAGGGCAAGATAGCAATCAGCCCCAGCATTTT.

This clonotype appeared a few times. This chain joins TRBV7-2 and TRBJ1-5, with D possibly TRBD1 on 6 matching bases. CDR3 length equals 14 residues. V dropped 2 bases and J dropped 6 bases, with 11 bases sitting between them. Per germline, CDR1 SGHTA and CDR2 FQGNSA. The CDR3 sequence: CASSLMGTSQPQHF. The CDR3 region has the DNA TGTGCCAGCAGCTTAATGGGGACAAGTCAGCCCCAGCATTTT.

V and J are TRBV15 and TRBJ1-1, with unresolved D. V was pared by 2 bases and J by 0 bases, with 4 bases between. CDR1 is LNHNV and CDR2 is YYDKDF in the germline V gene (reference sequence). The CDR3 runs 13 residues. This chain's CDR3 is CATSRILNTEAFF. The CDR3 region has the DNA TGTGCCACCAGCAGAATATTGAACACTGAAGCTTTCTTT.

The chain joins TRBV10-3 to TRBJ2-1; tentative D call: TRBD2 (6 bases). V shed 2 bases and J shed 10 bases, with 12 bases lying between them. CDR3 length: 13 residues. Germline values: CDR1 ENHRY, CDR2 SYGVKD. CDR3 sequence (DNA): TGTGCCATCAGTGAGGGGGACTTACAGGAGCAGTTCTTC. The encoded protein is CAISEGDLQEQFF.

The chain uses TRBV28 and TRBJ2-3, with 15 positions matching TRBD2. V lost 5 bases to trimming and J lost 3 bases; unmatched junction nucleotides: 9. Germline loops: CDR1 MDHEN, CDR2 SYDVKM. The CDR3 spans 18 residues. CDR3 sequence reads: CASSPQPGLAGGTDTQYF. The CDR3 DNA is TGTGCCAGCAGTCCACAACCGGGACTAGCGGGAGGTACAGATACGCAGTATTTT.

This clonotype showed up just a few times. V gene TRBV7-2 combines with J gene TRBJ1-5; 11 bases agree with TRBD1. The CDR3 is 17 residues long. CDR1 and CDR2 from the germline V gene are SGHTA and FQGNSA. Trimming cost V 4 bases and J 7 bases; bases outside gene matches: 12. CDR3 in amino acids: CASSSRRTGGAAQPQHF. For the CDR3, the DNA is TGTGCCAGCAGCTCCCGTAGGACAGGGGGCGCGGCGCAGCCCCAGCATTTT.

With regard to this clonotype: A single base separates this from a much larger clone, so it may be a read error. The CDR3 sequence: CASSPDPRPYEQYF. The CDR3 DNA is TGTGCCAGCAGCCCGGACCCACGCCCCTACGAGCAGTACTTC. The chain joins TRBV7-2 to TRBJ2-7; D is unclear. V shed 5 bases and J shed 2 bases, with 13 bases lying between them. The CDR3 runs to 14 residues. Germline values: CDR1 SGHTA, CDR2 FQGNSA. The full variable domain, with the rest looked up from reference TRBV7-2 and TRBJ2-7, is GAGVSQSPSNKVTEKGKDVELRCDPISGHTALYWYRQSLGQGLEFLIYFQGNSAPDKSGLPSDRFSAERTGGSVSTLTIQRTQQEDSAVYLCASSPDPRPYEQYFGPGTRLTVT.

This chain links TRBV12-5 with TRBJ2-5; D not certain. CDR1 and CDR2 (germline): LGHNT, FRNRAP. V lost 0 bases and J 3 bases, leaving 5 bases between the germline ends. The CDR3 is 13 amino acids. The CDR3 loop reads CASGLVGKETQYF. The CDR3 coding sequence is TGTGCTAGTGGTTTGGTGGGGAAAGAGACCCAGTACTTC.

This clonotype appeared many times. The chain recombines TRBV5-1 with TRBJ1-6, with D possibly matching TRBD1 (6 bases). The CDR3 spans 13 residues. V lost 7 bases and J lost 7, with 12 bases in between. Germline lookup yields CDR1 SGHRS and CDR2 YFSETQ. This chain's CDR3 is CASHARGNSPLHF. In DNA form, the CDR3 reads TGCGCCAGCCACGCCAGGGGAAATTCACCCCTCCACTTT.

This clonotype was seen more than once but under ten times. The chain links TRBV5-1 to TRBJ1-2; D call uncertain. The V end lost 0 bases, the J end lost 8 bases, and 8 bases lay between the germline ends. The CDR3 is 12 residues long. Germline loops: CDR1 SGHRS, CDR2 YFSETQ. The CDR3 DNA is TGCGCCAGCAGCTTGGAGCCGGGCGGCTACACCTTC. Translating gives CASSLEPGGYTF. The full variable domain, completed using reference TRBV5-1 and TRBJ1-2, is KAGVTQTPRYLIKTRGQQVTLSCSPISGHRSVSWYQQTPGQGLQFLFEYFSETQRNKGNFPGRFSGRQFSNSRSEMNVSTLELGDSALYLCASSLEPGGYTFGSGTRLTVV.